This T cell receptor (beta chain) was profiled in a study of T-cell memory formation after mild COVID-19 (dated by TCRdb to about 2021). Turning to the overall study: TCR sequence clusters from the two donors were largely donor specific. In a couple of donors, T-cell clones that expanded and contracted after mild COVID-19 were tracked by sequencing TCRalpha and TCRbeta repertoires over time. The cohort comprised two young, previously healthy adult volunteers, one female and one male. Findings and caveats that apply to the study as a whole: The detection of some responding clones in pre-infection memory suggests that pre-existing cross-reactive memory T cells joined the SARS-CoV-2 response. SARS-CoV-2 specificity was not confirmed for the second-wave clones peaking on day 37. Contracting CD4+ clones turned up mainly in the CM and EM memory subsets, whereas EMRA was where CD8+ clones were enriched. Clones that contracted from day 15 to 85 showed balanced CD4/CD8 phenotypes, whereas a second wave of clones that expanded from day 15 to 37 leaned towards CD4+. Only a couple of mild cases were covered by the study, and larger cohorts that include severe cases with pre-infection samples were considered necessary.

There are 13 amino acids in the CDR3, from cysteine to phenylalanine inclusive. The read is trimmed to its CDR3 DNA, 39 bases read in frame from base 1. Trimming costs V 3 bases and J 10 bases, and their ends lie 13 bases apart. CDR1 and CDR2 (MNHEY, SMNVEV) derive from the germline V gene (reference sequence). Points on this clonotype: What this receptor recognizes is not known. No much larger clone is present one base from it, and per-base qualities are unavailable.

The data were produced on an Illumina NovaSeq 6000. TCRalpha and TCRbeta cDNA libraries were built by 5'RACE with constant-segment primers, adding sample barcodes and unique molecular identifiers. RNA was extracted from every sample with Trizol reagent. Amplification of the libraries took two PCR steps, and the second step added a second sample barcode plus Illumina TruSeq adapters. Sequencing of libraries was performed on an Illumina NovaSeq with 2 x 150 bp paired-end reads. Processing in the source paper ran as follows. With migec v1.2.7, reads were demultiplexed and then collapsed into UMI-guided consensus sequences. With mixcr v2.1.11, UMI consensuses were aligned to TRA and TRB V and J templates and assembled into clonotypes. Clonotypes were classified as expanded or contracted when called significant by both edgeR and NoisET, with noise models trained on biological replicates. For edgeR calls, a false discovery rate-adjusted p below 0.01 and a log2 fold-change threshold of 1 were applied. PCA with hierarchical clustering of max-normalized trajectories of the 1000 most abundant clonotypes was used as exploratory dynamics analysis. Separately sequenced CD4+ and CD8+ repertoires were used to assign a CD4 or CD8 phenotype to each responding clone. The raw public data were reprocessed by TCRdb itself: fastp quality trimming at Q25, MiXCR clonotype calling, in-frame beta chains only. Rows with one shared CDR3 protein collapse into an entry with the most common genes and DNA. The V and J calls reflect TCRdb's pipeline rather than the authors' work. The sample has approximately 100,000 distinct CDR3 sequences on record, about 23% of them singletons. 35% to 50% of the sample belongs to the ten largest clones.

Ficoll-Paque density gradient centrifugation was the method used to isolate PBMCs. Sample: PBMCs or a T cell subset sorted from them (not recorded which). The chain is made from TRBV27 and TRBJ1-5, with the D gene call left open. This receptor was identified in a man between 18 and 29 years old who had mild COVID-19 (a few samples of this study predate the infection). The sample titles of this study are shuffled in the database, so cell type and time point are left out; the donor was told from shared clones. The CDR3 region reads CASSLAYGYPQHF. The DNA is TGTGCCAGCAGTTTGGCTTACGGTTACCCCCAGCATTTT.